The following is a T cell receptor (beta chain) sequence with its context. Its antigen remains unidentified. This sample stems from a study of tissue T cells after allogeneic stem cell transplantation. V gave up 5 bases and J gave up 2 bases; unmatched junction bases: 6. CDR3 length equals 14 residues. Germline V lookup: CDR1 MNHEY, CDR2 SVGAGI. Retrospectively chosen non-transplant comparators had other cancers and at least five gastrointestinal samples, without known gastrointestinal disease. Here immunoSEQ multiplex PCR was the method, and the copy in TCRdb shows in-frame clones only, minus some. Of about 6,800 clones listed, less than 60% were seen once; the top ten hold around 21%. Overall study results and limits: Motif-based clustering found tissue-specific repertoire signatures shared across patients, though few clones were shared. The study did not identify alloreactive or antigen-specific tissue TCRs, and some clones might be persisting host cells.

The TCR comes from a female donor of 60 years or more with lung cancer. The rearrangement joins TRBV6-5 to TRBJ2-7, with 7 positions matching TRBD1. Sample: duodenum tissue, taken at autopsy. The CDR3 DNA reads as TGTGCCAGCAGTAAGACAGGGCGAGCCTACGAGCAGTACTTC. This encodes CASSKTGRAYEQYF.